This T cell receptor beta chain was found in a study of blood T cell repertoires in COVID-19 (dated by TCRdb to about 2020). Study-level background: Samples covering the acute and convalescent phases of COVID-19 were provided by collaborators in the United States, Italy and Spain. A freely available public database, intended as a resource for researchers studying the immune response to SARS-CoV-2, is where the repertoires were released. The material from the prospective study consisted of cDNA or gDNA derived from T cells, B-cell-depleted T cells, or PBMCs. The dataset comprised deeply sampled blood TCRbeta repertoires from subjects exposed to, actively infected with, or recovered from COVID-19. Where available, HLA class I and class II types were obtained from metadata supplied by the sample provider rather than from assay-based typing. The samples were drawn from two sources: the first 160 participants of the ongoing ImmuneRACE study, and 1,000 to 1,500 subjects contributed by 6 global collaborators. The sample metadata nearly always contained a de-identified subject ID, COVID-19 status, age in years and sex.

In the prospective study, participants were about 18 to 90 years old, resided in approximately 25 geographic areas of the United States, and were enrolled through a virtual design. Cohort assignment in the prospective study relied on participant-reported clinical history from a screening survey and a study questionnaire. ImmuneRACE Cohort 3 recovered participants were defined by two consecutive negative NP/OP PCR tests, healthcare professional clearance, or symptom resolution. In the prospective study, whole blood, serum and a nasopharyngeal or oropharyngeal swab were collected from each participant by mobile phlebotomists. Additional blood draws and questionnaires over an approximately 2-month period could optionally be provided by prospective study participants. Blood samples from the prospective study were shipped frozen or at room temperature prior to DNA extraction. V and J are trimmed by 5 bases and 7 bases, and the gene matches miss 14 bases of the junction. CDR1 SGHNT and CDR2 YYREEE were looked up in the germline V gene (reference sequence). Its CDR3 holds 16 amino acids, cysteine through phenylalanine. Here the CDR3 DNA is all that survives: 48 bases in frame from base 1.

This clone was observed a single time. Its antigen remains undetermined. No base quality information exists; no much larger clone differs at one position. Study-wide findings and limitations: The amount of clinical and demographic metadata varied by source and participant and was provided uncurated.

TCRbeta CDR3 regions were amplified from genomic DNA using the immunoSEQ Assay, a bias-controlled multiplex PCR. In the source study's methods: Nucleated cell counts per sample were estimated from amplification of reference gene primers within the assay. To quantify the absolute abundance of each unique TCRbeta CDR3 rearrangement, sequence reads were collapsed and filtered. For each sample, productive Simpson clonality was calculated by taking the square root of Simpson's diversity index across productive rearrangements. TCRdb holds this immuneACCESS table with in-frame rearrangements only. Some clones are missing; in checked studies, unresolved V genes explain under half, and the rest has no known cause. V, J and clone size were drawn from that table, and D and trimming were deduced from the DNA. The sample table contains approximately 470,000 clones; only one count was recorded for about nine tenths of them. The top ten clonotypes cover under 0.85% of the sample.

The V and J segments used are TRBV5-4 and TRBJ2-2, and 7 junction bases match TRBD2. Material for sequencing was PBMCs or T cells enriched from blood (not recorded which). This sequence originates from a woman under 30 who had recovered from COVID-19. CDR3 loop: CASSYGSGRDGGELFF. The nucleotide sequence is TGTGCCAGCAGTTACGGGTCGGGGAGGGACGGCGGGGAGCTGTTTTTT.